This T cell receptor beta chain comes out of a study of cytomegalovirus exposure and HLA in healthy donors. Study-wide results and caveats: Presence/absence analyses assumed roughly uniform sequencing depth across donors. In vitro testing confirmed a few CMV-associated chains as specific for CMV antigens. Reported results showed that the classifier diagnosed cytomegalovirus status with high specificity and sensitivity.

The study ran its PCR with 60 Vbeta and 13 Jbeta primers. Per the study methods: Later analysis identified some 88 million unique TCR beta chains, approximately 11 million shared. Clones were read by immunoSEQ multiplex PCR, and TCRdb kept only the in-frame ones, dropping some. The V and J calls and clone size are taken from that table; D and trimming were inferred from the DNA. The table has 90,000 to 130,000 clones, over 65% seen once. Comment on this clone: What it binds is not known.

Germline CDR1 LGHNA, CDR2 YNFKEQ. The CDR3 consists of 17 residues. V trimming: 0 bases; J trimming: 11 bases; junction bases outside the gene matches: 13. Source material: PBMCs. The rearrangement joins TRBV4-2 to TRBJ2-1; 10 bases are a match to TRBD2. This sequence was found in a woman aged 25 to 45 in good health and CMV-seronegative. The CDR3 reads CASSQDIAAGGRWKQFF. The CDR3 coding sequence is TGTGCCAGCAGCCAAGATATCGCAGCGGGAGGGCGATGGAAGCAGTTCTTC.